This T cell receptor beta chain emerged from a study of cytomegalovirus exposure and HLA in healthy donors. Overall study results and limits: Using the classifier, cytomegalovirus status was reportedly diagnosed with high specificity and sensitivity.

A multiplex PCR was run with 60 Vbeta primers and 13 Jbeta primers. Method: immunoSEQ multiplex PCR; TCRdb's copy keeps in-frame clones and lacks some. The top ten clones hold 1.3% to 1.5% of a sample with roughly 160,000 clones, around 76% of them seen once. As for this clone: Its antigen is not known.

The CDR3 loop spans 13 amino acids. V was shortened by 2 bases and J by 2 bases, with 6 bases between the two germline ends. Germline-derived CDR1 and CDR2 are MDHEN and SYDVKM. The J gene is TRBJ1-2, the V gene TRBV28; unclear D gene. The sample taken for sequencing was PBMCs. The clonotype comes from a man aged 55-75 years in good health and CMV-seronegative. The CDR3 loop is CASSLISNYGYTF. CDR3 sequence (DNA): TGTGCCAGCAGTTTAATCTCCAACTATGGCTACACCTTC.